The rows below give T cell receptor beta chains drawn from one sample of a study of T cell clones after liver transplantation. The method was immunoSEQ multiplex PCR; TCRdb's version includes in-frame clones alone and lacks a portion of them. The sample carries about 72,000 clones, about nine tenths recorded once. The sequencing here drew on CD4+ T cells from blood, taken before liver transplant. The receptor source for this set is a human donor who received a liver transplant. Each CDR3 is given with its conserved first and last residue. The D gene is left open where the match is weak. Size values are once, few and many counts, or a class for expanded clones, and some rows have none.

cdr3_nt cdr3_aa d_call j_call v_call clone_size
TGCGCCAGTTCAGGGGGAAGAGATACGCAGTATTTT CASSGGRDTQYF TRBD1 TRBJ2-3 TRBV10-1 .
TGTGCCAGCAGTTACGCCCATTCTCGGAGCAATCAGCCCCAGCATTTT CASSYAHSRSNQPQHF . TRBJ1-5 TRBV6-6 .
TGCGCCAGCAGCGACGGACAGGGGGAGTGGGAAAAACTGTTTTTT CASSDGQGEWEKLFF TRBD1 TRBJ1-4 TRBV5-1 .
TGTGCCACCGCGTCCGACAGGGTATCCACCAATGAGCAGTTCTTC CATASDRVSTNEQFF TRBD1 TRBJ2-1 TRBV19 .
TGCGCCAGCAGCTTGGACAGGGAACCCTCCTATGGCTACACCTTC CASSLDREPSYGYTF . TRBJ1-2 TRBV5-1 .
TGTGCCAGCAGCAATTCCCGGGATCTGCGTCACACTGAAGCTTTCTTT CASSNSRDLRHTEAFF . TRBJ1-1 TRBV21-1 .
TGTGCCAGCAGCCGCCAACAGGGGGTCAAAAACATTCAGTACTTC CASSRQQGVKNIQYF TRBD1 TRBJ2-4 TRBV7-2 .
TGTGCCAGCAGCGTAGAAGGGGGAGACACTGAAGCTTTCTTT CASSVEGGDTEAFF . TRBJ1-1 TRBV9 few
TGTGCCAGCAGTAGTTCAAACACAGGGGGCCAAGAGACCCAGTACTTC CASSSSNTGGQETQYF TRBD1 TRBJ2-5 TRBV27 .
TGTGCCTGGAGTCGGGCAGGGATGAGTCGGGGCACTGAAGCTTTCTTT CAWSRAGMSRGTEAFF . TRBJ1-1 TRBV30 .
TGTGCCAGCACCCCGACTAGCTTCTCCTACAATGAGCAGTTCTTC CASTPTSFSYNEQFF TRBD2 TRBJ2-1 TRBV5-4 .
TGTGCCAGCAGTTACTCCGGGGTAACCACTGAAGCTTTCTTT CASSYSGVTTEAFF . TRBJ1-1 TRBV6-5 .
TGTGCCTGGGGGCTAGAGACGGGGAATCAGCCCCAGCATTTT CAWGLETGNQPQHF . TRBJ1-5 TRBV30 .
TGTGCCAGCTCACCATTTTCCCGGGACACTGAAGCTTTCTTT CASSPFSRDTEAFF . TRBJ1-1 TRBV18 .
TGTGCCAGCAGCGTAGCTAGCGGGGAGCAGCCCGGGGAGCTGTTTTTT CASSVASGEQPGELFF TRBD2 TRBJ2-2 TRBV9 .
TGTGCCAGCTCACCGGGACTGGACACCGGGGAGCTGTTTTTT CASSPGLDTGELFF . TRBJ2-2 TRBV18 .
TGTGCCAGCGGGACTAGCGGGAGCGCAGATACGCAGTATTTT CASGTSGSADTQYF TRBD2 TRBJ2-3 TRBV6-1 .
TGTGCCAGCAGCTTGGAGGGGCAGGGCGACTACACCTTC CASSLEGQGDYTF . TRBJ1-2 TRBV5-5 .
TGTGCCAGCAGCGACCCCCTGGCGGGAGGAGCAGATACGCAGTATTTT CASSDPLAGGADTQYF TRBD2 TRBJ2-3 TRBV9 .
TGTGCCAGCAGTTATTACAGCGGTAATCAGCCCCAGCATTTT CASSYYSGNQPQHF . TRBJ1-5 TRBV6-1 once
TGTGCCAGCAGCTTGGTAGGGTCTGGAAACACCATATATTTT CASSLVGSGNTIYF . TRBJ1-3 TRBV5-4 .
TGTGCCAGCAGCTCAGACGGGAGTAGCAATGAGCAGTTCTTC CASSSDGSSNEQFF . TRBJ2-1 TRBV7-9 .
TGTGCCAGCAGCTTCACTTCCGGAAGGGATGAGCAGTTCTTC CASSFTSGRDEQFF . TRBJ2-1 TRBV5-5 .
TGCGCCAGCAGCCGCCCGGGTGACGAGCAGTACTTC CASSRPGDEQYF . TRBJ2-7 TRBV5-1 .
TGTGCCTGGAGTGTAGGGACCTACGAGCAGTACTTC CAWSVGTYEQYF . TRBJ2-7 TRBV30 once
TGTGCCAGCGGAAAAGGACTAGCGGCCTACAATGAGCAGTTCTTC CASGKGLAAYNEQFF TRBD2 TRBJ2-1 TRBV6-6 .
TGTGCCAGCAGCCCTCGGGACAGGGGCATCACTGAAGCTTTCTTT CASSPRDRGITEAFF TRBD1 TRBJ1-1 TRBV7-8 .
TGCGCCAGCGGAGAACTAGCGGCGAACACCGGGGAGCTGTTTTTT CASGELAANTGELFF TRBD2 TRBJ2-2 TRBV5-1 .
TGCAGCGTTGAAGGCATGGGAAATCAGCCCCAGCATTTT CSVEGMGNQPQHF . TRBJ1-5 TRBV29-1 .
TGTGCCAGCAGCCCATACTCCTCCGAGGAGACCCAGTACTTC CASSPYSSEETQYF . TRBJ2-5 TRBV5-4 .
TGTGCCAGCAGTTTGTTGGGGGTGGGCACTGAAGCTTTCTTT CASSLLGVGTEAFF . TRBJ1-1 TRBV27 .
TGTGCCAGCAGCACGACAGGGGACACCGGGGAGCTGTTTTTT CASSTTGDTGELFF TRBD1 TRBJ2-2 TRBV11-3 .
TGTGCCAGCAGAGATTGGAGCCGGGAGACCCAGTACTTC CASRDWSRETQYF . TRBJ2-5 TRBV28 .
TGCGCCAGCAGCTTGGGGCAGGGGGGAGACGAGCAGTACTTC CASSLGQGGDEQYF . TRBJ2-7 TRBV5-1 .
TGTGCCAGCAGTCGCCGACTAGTCGTCTACGAGCAGTACTTC CASSRRLVVYEQYF . TRBJ2-7 TRBV28 .
TGTGCCAGCAGCTTAAGAGGGGGGACCCTATACAATGAGCAGTTCTTC CASSLRGGTLYNEQFF . TRBJ2-1 TRBV7-3 .
TGCGCCAGCAGTGAGATGAGCGGGACATCGGATGAGCAGTTCTTC CASSEMSGTSDEQFF . TRBJ2-1 TRBV10-2 .
TGTGCCAGCAGCCCCCGAGAGACCCAGTACTTC CASSPRETQYF . TRBJ2-5 TRBV7-9 .
TGTGCCAGCAGCTTGGGAGGCTGGGGCACAGATACGCAGTATTTT CASSLGGWGTDTQYF . TRBJ2-3 TRBV7-3 .
TGTGCCAGCATCCTCCCCGGGTCCCCAGATACGCAGTATTTT CASILPGSPDTQYF . TRBJ2-3 TRBV6-5 .
TGCGCCAGCAGCTTGGCCAGGGGTCCTGAAGCTTTCTTT CASSLARGPEAFF . TRBJ1-1 TRBV5-1 .
TGTGCCAGCAGCTTTGCGCCTGACTCCTACAATGAGCAGTTCTTC CASSFAPDSYNEQFF . TRBJ2-1 TRBV7-2 .
TGTGCCAGCAGTTTACCCAGACAGGGGGCCTCATTTGGCACCGGGGAGCTGTTTTTT CASSLPRQGASFGTGELFF TRBD1 TRBJ2-2 TRBV27 .
TGTGCCAGCAGCACCCGGACTAGCGGGTCACTCTACAATGAGCAGTTCTTC CASSTRTSGSLYNEQFF TRBD2 TRBJ2-1 TRBV9 .
TGCGCCAGCAGTCAGGGCGGCTACACTGAAGCTTTCTTT CASSQGGYTEAFF . TRBJ1-1 TRBV23-1 .
TGCGCCAGCAGCTCGGGACAGACCTACGAGCAGTACTTC CASSSGQTYEQYF TRBD1 TRBJ2-7 TRBV5-1 .